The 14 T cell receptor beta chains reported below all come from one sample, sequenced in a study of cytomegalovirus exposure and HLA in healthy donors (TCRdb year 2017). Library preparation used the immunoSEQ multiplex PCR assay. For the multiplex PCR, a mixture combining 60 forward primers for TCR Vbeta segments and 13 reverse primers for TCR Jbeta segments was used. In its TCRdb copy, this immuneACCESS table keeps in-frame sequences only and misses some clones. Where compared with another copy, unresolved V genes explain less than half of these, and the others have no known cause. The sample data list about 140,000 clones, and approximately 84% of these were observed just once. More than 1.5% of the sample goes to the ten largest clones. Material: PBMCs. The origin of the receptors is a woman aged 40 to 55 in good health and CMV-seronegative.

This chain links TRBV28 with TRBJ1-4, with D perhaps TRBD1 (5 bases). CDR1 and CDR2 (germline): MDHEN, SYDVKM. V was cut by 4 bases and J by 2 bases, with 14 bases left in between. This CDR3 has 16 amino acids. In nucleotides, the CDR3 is TGTGCCAGCAGTTGGGGTCTCCGGGGGACTAATGAAAAACTGTTTTTT. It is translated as CASSWGLRGTNEKLFF. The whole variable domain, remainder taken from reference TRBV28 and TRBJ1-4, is DVKVTQSSRYLVKRTGEKVFLECVQDMDHENMFWYRQDPGLGLRLIYFSYDVKMKEKGDIPEGYSVSREKKERFSLILESASTNQTSMYLCASSWGLRGTNEKLFFGSGTQLSVL.

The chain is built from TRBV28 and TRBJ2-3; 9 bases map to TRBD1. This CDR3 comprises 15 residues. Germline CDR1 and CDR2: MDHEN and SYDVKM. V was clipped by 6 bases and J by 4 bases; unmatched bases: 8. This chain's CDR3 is CASSPSDRGPDTQYF. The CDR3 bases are TGTGCCAGCAGCCCCTCGGACAGGGGCCCAGATACGCAGTATTTT.

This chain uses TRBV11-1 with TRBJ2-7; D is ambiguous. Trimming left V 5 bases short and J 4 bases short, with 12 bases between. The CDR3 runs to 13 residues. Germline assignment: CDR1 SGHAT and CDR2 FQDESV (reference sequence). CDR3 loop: CASSLISEYEQYF. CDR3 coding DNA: TGTGCCAGCAGCCTGATAAGCGAGTACGAGCAGTACTTC.

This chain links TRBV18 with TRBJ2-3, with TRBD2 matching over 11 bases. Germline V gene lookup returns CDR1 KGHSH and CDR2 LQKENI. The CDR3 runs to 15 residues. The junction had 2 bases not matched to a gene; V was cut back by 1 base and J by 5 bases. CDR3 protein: CASSPRLAGQDTQYF. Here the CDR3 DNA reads TGTGCCAGCTCACCACGACTAGCGGGACAAGATACGCAGTATTTT.

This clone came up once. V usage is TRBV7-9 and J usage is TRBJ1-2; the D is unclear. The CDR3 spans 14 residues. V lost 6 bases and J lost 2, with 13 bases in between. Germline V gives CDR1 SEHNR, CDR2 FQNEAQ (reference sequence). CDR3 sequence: CASSHRTLNYGYTF. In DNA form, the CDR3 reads TGTGCCAGCAGTCATAGGACTTTAAACTATGGCTACACCTTC.

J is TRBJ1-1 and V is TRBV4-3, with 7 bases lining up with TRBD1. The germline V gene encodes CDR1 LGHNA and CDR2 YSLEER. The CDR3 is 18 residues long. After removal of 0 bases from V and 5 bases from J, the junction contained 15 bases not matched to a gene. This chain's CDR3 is CASSQDNTYTGVDTEAFF. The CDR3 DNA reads TGCGCCAGCAGCCAAGATAACACTTATACAGGGGTAGATACTGAAGCTTTCTTT.

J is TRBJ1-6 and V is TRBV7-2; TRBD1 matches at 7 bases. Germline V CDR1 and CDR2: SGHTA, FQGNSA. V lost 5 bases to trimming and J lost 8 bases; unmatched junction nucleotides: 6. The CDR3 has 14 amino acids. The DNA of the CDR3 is TGTGCCAGCAGCGGGGACAGTGCATATTCACCCCTCCACTTT. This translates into CASSGDSAYSPLHF.

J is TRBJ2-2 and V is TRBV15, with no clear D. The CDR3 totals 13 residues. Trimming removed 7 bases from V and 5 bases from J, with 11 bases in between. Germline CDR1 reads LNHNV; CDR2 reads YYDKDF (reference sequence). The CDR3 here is CATTEQNTGELFF. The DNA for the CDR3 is TGTGCCACCACGGAACAGAATACCGGGGAGCTGTTTTTT.

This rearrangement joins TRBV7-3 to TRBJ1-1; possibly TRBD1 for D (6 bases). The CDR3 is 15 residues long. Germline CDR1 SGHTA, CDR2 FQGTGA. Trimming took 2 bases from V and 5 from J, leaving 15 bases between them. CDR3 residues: CASSLGGGRDTEAFF. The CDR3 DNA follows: TGTGCCAGCAGCTTAGGGGGGGGGCGGGATACTGAAGCTTTCTTT.

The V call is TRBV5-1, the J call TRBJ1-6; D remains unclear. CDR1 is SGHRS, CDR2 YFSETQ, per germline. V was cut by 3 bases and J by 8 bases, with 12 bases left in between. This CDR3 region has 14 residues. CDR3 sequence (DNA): TGCGCCAGCAGCTCCGCCAGGTCAGATTCACCCCTCCACTTT. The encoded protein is CASSSARSDSPLHF.

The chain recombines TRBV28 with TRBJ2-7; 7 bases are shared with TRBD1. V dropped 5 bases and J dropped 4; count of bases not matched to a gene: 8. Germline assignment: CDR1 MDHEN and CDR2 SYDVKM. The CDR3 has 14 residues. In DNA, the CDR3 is TGTGCCAGCAGTCCCAACGCAGGGGGTTACGAGCAGTACTTC. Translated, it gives CASSPNAGGYEQYF.

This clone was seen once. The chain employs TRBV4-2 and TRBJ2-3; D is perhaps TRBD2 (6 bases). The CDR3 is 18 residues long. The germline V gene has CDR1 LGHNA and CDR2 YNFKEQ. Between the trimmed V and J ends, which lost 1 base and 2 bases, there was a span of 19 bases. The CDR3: CASSQAILGGLLTDTQYF. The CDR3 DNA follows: TGTGCCAGCAGCCAAGCCATCCTTGGAGGACTACTCACAGATACGCAGTATTTT.

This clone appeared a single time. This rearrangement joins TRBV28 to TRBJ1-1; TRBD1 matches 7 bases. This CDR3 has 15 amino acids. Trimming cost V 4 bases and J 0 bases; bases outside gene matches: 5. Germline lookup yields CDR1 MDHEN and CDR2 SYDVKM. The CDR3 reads CASSSTGFMNTEAFF. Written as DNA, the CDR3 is TGTGCCAGCAGTTCGACAGGGTTCATGAACACTGAAGCTTTCTTT.

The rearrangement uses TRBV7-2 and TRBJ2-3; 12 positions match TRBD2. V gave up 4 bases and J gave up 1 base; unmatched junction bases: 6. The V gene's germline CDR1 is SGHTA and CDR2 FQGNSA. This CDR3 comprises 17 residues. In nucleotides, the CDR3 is TGTGCCAGCAGCTCCGTGGGACTAGCGGGCCGCACAGATACGCAGTATTTT. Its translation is CASSSVGLAGRTDTQYF.